Sequencing of this T cell receptor (beta chain) was carried out in a study of a mutant IDH1 vaccine in newly diagnosed glioma. Study-level background: Radiotherapy alone preceded vaccination by 4-6 weeks; alternatively, vaccination started with temozolomide cycles.

General observations from the study: Variations in leading peripheral T cell clonotypes appeared to have no connection with pseudoprogression. In roughly 93% of patients, immune responses induced by the vaccine occurred.

Stated time point: week 35, safety follow-up. With topical imiquimod, each dose of the vaccine consisted of 300 ug of mutant IDH1 20-mer peptide. CDR3 length: 13 amino acids. CDR1 is GTSNPN and CDR2 is SVGIG in the germline V gene (reference sequence). The V gene lost 0 bases and the J gene lost 2 bases, with 8 bases spanning the gap. In the case of this clone: The antigen is unknown.

The data were produced by immunoSEQ multiplex PCR, yet TCRdb's version contains in-frame clones alone and is incomplete. The sample holds about 50,000 clones, around 92% seen once. This TCR was sampled from a man aged 50 or older with glioma. The sequencing here drew on PBMCs, taken from a glioma patient whose treatment included an IDH1 peptide vaccine. The chain carries TRBV30 and TRBJ2-7; no firm D call. The CDR3 DNA follows: TGTGCCTGGAGTGTAGGCGGAACCTACGAGCAGTACTTC. Its translation: CAWSVGGTYEQYF.